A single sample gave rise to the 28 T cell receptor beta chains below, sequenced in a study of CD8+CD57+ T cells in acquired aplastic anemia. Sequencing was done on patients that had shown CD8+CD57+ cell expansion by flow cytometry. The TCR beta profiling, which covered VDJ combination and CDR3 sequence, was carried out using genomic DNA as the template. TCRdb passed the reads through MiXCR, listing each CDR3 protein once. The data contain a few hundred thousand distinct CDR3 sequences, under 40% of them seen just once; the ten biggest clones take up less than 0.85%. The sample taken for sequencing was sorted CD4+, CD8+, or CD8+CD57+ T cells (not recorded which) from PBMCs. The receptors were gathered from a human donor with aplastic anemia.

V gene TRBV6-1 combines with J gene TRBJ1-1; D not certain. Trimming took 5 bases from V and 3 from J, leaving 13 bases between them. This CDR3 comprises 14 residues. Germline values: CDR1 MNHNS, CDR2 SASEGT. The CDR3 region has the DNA TGTGCCAGCAGTCACGTGCTTGGGGACACTGAAGCTTTCTTT. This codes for CASSHVLGDTEAFF.

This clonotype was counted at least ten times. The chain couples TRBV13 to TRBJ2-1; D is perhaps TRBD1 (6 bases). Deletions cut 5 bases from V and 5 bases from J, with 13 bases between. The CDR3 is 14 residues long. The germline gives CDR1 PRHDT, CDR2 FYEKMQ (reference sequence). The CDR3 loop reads CASSHYRANNEQFF. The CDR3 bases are TGTGCCAGCAGCCATTACAGGGCAAACAATGAGCAGTTCTTC.

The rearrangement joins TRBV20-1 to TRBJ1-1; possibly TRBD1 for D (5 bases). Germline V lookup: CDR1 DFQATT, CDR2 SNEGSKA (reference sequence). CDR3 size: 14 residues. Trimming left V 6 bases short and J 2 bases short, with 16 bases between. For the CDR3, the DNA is TGCAGTGCCGACCCTCCGGGGGTAAACACTGAAGCTTTCTTT. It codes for CSADPPGVNTEAFF.

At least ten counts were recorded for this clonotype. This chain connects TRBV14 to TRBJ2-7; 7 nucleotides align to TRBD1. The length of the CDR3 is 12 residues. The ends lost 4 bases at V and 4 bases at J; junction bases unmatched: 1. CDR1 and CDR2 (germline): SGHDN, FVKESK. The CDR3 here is CASSPGQYEQYF. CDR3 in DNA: TGTGCCAGCAGCCCGGGACAGTACGAGCAGTACTTC.

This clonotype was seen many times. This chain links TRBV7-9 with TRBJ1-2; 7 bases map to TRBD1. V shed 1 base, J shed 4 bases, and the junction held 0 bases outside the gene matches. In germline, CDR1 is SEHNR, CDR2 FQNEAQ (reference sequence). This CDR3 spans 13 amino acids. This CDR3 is CASSLGQGYGYTF. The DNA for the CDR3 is TGTGCCAGCAGCTTAGGACAGGGCTATGGCTACACCTTC. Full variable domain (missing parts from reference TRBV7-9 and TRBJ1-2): DTGVSQNPRHKITKRGQNVTFRCDPISEHNRLYWYRQTLGQGPEFLTYFQNEAQLEKSRLLSDRFSAERPKGSFSTLEIQRTEQGDSAMYLCASSLGQGYGYTFGSGTRLTVV.

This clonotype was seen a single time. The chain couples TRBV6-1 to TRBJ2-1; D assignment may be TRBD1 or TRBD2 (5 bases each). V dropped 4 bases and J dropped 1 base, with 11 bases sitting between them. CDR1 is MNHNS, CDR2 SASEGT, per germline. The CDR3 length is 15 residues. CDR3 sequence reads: CASSGDGMSYNEQFF. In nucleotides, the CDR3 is TGTGCCAGCAGTGGGGACGGGATGTCCTACAATGAGCAGTTCTTC.

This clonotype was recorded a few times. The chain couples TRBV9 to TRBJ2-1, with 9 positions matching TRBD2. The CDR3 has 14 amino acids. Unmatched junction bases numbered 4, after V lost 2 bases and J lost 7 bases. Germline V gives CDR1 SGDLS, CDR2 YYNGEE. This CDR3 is CASSVQSGGNEQFF. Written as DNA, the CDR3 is TGTGCCAGCAGCGTTCAGAGCGGGGGGAATGAGCAGTTCTTC.

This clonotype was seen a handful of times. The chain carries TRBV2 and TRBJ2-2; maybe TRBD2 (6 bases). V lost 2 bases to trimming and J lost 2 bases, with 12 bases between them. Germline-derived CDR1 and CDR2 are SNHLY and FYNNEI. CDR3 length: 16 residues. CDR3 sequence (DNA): TGTGCCAGCAGTGAACTAGGTAGCGGTAACACCGGGGAGCTGTTTTTT. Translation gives CASSELGSGNTGELFF.

CDR3 region: CSASYQGWDNEQFF. Written as DNA, the CDR3 is TGCAGTGCTAGTTATCAGGGCTGGGACAATGAGCAGTTCTTC. V gene TRBV20-1 combines with J gene TRBJ2-1, with a weak D call TRBD1 (5 bases). The CDR3 has 14 residues. V was trimmed by 3 bases and J by 5 bases, leaving 14 bases between them. Per the germline V gene, CDR1 is DFQATT and CDR2 is SNEGSKA (reference sequence).

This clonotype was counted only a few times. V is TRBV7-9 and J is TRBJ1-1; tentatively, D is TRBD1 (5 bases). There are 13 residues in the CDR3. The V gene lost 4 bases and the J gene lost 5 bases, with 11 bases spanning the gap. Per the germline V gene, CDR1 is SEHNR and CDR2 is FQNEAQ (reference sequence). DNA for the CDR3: TGTGCCAGCAGCTCCCCAGGGCGGACTGAAGCTTTCTTT. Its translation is CASSSPGRTEAFF.

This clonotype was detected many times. CDR3 amino acids: CASSAYLGTMQETQYF. In DNA, the CDR3 is TGTGCCAGCAGTGCATATCTCGGGACAATGCAAGAGACCCAGTACTTC. The chain recombines TRBV25-1 with TRBJ2-5; D is perhaps TRBD1 (6 bases). V was trimmed by 4 bases and J by 2 bases, leaving 17 bases between them. Looked up from germline, CDR1 is MGHDK and CDR2 is SYGVNS. This CDR3 has 16 residues.

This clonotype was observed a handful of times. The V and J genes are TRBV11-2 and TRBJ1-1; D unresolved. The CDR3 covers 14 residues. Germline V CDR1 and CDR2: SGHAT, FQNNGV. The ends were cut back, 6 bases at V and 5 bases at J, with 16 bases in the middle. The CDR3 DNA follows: TGTGCCAGCAGTCCCCTACGGGCTAGAACTGAAGCTTTCTTT. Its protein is CASSPLRARTEAFF.

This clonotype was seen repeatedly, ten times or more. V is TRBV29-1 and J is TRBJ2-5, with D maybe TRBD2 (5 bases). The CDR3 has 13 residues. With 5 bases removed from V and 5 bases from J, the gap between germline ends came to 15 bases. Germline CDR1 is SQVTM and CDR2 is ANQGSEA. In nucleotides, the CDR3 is TGCAGCGTTAAGGCCGGGGTTGTGGAGACCCAGTACTTC. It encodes CSVKAGVVETQYF.

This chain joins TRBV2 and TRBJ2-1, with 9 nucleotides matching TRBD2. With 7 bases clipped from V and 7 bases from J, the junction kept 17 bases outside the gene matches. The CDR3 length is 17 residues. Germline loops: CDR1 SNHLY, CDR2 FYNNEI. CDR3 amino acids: CASKGLAEAWGTNEQFF. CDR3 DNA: TGTGCCAGCAAGGGACTAGCAGAGGCCTGGGGTACGAATGAGCAGTTCTTC.

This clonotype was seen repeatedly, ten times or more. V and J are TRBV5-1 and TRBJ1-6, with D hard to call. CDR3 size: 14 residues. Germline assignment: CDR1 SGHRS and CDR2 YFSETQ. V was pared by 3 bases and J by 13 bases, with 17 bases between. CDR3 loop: CASSSTTQVPPLHF. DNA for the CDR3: TGCGCCAGCAGCTCCACCACTCAAGTCCCCCCCCTCCACTTT.

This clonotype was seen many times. The CDR3 coding sequence is TGTGCCAGCAGTTCCCCTCGTGGGGGATCACCCCTCCACTTT. Its translation: CASSSPRGGSPLHF. V gene TRBV12-3 or TRBV12-4 combines with J gene TRBJ1-6; D is perhaps TRBD1 (5 bases). The CDR3 sequence is 14 residues long. The V end was cut by 4 bases, the J end by 10 bases, with 14 bases between.

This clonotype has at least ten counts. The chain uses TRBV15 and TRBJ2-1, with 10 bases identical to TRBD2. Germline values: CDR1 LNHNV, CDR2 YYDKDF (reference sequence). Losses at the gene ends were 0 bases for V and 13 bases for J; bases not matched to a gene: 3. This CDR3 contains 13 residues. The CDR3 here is CATSRDKREGQFF. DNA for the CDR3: TGTGCCACCAGCAGAGATAAGCGGGAGGGCCAGTTCTTC.

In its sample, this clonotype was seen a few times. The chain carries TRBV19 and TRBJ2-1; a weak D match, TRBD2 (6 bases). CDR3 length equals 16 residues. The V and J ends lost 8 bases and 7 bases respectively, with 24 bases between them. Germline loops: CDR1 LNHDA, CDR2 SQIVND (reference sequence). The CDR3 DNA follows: TGTGCCAGTCGAAATCCCGGCGGGGAATCCCTAAATGAGCAGTTCTTC. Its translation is CASRNPGGESLNEQFF. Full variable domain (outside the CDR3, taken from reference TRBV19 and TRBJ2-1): DGGITQSPKYLFRKEGQNVTLSCEQNLNHDAMYWYRQDPGQGLRLIYYSQIVNDFQKGDIAEGYSVSREKKESFPLTVTSAQKNPTAFYLCASRNPGGESLNEQFFGPGTRLTVL.

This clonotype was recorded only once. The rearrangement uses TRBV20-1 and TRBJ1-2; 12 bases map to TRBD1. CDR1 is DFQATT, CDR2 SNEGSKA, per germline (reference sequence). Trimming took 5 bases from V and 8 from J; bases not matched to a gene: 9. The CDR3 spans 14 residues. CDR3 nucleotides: TGCAGTGCTCAACACGGGACAGGGGGCGAAGGCTACACCTTC. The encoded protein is CSAQHGTGGEGYTF.

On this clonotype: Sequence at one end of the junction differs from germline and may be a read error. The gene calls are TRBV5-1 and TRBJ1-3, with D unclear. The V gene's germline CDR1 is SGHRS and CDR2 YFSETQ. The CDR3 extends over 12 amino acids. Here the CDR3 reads CASSLAGSTIYF. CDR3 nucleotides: TGCGCCAGCAGCTTGGCGGGAAGCACCATATATTTT.

The CDR3 loop is CASSLEGFSGNTIYF. The CDR3 region has the DNA TGTGCCAGCAGCTTAGAGGGGTTTTCTGGAAACACCATATATTTT. V is TRBV11-2 and J is TRBJ1-3; D gene unclear. CDR3 size: 15 residues. CDR1 and CDR2 (germline): SGHAT, FQNNGV. Trimming removed 0 bases at V and 1 base at J, with 7 bases between.

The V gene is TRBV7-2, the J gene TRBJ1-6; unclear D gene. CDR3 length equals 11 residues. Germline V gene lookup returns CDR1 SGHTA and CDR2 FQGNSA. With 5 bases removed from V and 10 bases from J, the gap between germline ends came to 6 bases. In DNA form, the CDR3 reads TGTGCCAGCAGCCATAGATCACCCCTCCACTTT. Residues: CASSHRSPLHF.

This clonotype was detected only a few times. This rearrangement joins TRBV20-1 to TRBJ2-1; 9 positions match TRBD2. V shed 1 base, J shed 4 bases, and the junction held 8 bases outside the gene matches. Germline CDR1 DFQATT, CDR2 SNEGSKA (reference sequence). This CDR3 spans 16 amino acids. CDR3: CSARVALAGEYNEQFF. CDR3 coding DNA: TGCAGTGCTAGAGTTGCGTTAGCGGGAGAGTACAATGAGCAGTTCTTC.

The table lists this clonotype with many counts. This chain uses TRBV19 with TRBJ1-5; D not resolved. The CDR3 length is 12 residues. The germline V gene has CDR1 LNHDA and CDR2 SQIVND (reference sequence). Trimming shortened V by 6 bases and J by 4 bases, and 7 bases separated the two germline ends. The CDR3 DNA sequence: TGTGCCAGTAGCAGACCTAATCAGCCCCAGCATTTT. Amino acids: CASSRPNQPQHF.

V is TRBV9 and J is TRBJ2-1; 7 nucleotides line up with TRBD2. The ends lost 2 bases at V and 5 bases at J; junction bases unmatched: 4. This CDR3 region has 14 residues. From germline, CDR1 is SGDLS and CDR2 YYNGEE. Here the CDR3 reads CASSVGGSDNEQFF. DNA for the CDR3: TGTGCCAGCAGCGTGGGCGGGAGTGACAATGAGCAGTTCTTC.

The CDR3 DNA sequence: TGTGCCAGCCGCCCTAGCGACCTCACAGATACGCAGTATTTT. Protein sequence: CASRPSDLTDTQYF. The gene calls are TRBV28 and TRBJ2-3; TRBD2 is a possible D gene (6 bases). V lost 8 bases to trimming and J lost 2 bases, with 14 bases between them. Germline V gene lookup returns CDR1 MDHEN and CDR2 SYDVKM. The CDR3 totals 14 residues.

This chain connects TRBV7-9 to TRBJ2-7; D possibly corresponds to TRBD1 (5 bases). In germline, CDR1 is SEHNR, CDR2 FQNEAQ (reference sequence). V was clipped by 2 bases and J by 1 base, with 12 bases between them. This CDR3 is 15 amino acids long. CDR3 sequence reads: CASSLYGQGSYEQYF. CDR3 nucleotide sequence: TGTGCCAGCAGCTTATACGGGCAGGGATCCTACGAGCAGTACTTC.

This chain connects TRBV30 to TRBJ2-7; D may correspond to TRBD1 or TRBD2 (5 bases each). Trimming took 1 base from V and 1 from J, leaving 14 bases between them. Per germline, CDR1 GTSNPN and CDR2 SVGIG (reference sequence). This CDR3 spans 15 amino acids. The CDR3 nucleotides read TGTGCCTGGAGTGGCCCCCGGGACGGATCCTACGAGCAGTACTTC. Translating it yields CAWSGPRDGSYEQYF.